This TCR beta chain was profiled in a study of technical replicates of blood from a handful of donors. Method: immunoSEQ multiplex PCR; TCRdb's copy keeps in-frame clones and lacks some. The data contain more than 65,000 clones, approximately 96% of them seen just once; the ten biggest clones take up roughly 0.4%. CDR3 length: 13 amino acids. V dropped 8 bases and J dropped 1; count of bases not matched to a gene: 4. Germline V gene sequence: CDR1 LNHDA, CDR2 SQIVND (reference sequence). The clonotype comes from a human donor in good health. The source material was T cells isolated from PBMCs. The chain is built from TRBV19 and TRBJ1-2, with TRBD1 matching 7 bases. CDR3 nucleotides: TGTGCCAGTGAGGGGGCTTTTAACTATGGCTACACCTTC. As protein: CASEGAFNYGYTF. The variable domain in full, with the rest retrieved from reference TRBV19 and TRBJ1-2, is DGGITQSPKYLFRKEGQNVTLSCEQNLNHDAMYWYRQDPGQGLRLIYYSQIVNDFQKGDIAEGYSVSREKKESFPLTVTSAQKNPTAFYLCASEGAFNYGYTFGSGTRLTVV.